A selection of T cell receptor beta chains follows, all from one sample in a study of cytomegalovirus exposure and HLA in healthy donors. Libraries were prepared by immunoSEQ multiplex PCR; TCRdb keeps only in-frame clonotypes and omits some of them. Among about 70,000 clones listed, around 89% were seen once. Sequenced material: PBMCs. These receptors were taken from a woman in her twenties or thirties in good health and CMV-seropositive. CDR3s include the opening cysteine and the closing phenylalanine or tryptophan. D genes are given only for firm matches.

TRBV27	TRBJ2-3	-	CASSTRTNWPDTQYF
TRBV30	TRBJ2-2	TRBD2	CAWSVELAGHGELFF
TRBV11-2	TRBJ2-7	-	CASSFVRYYEQYF
TRBV9	TRBJ2-3	-	CASSVGPADTDTQYF
TRBV6-5	TRBJ2-5	-	CASSYGTGKETQYF
TRBV19	TRBJ1-3	TRBD1	CASTRQGGNTIYF
TRBV30	TRBJ1-2	-	CAWSVPRHGYTF
TRBV4-1	TRBJ2-7	TRBD1	CASSPPGQESSYEQYF
TRBV5-4	TRBJ1-3	TRBD1	CASSLVGGNTIYF
TRBV9	TRBJ1-2	-	CASSPDLDGYTF
TRBV28	TRBJ1-1	-	CASSRSTAEAFF
TRBV6-1	TRBJ1-6	TRBD1	CASSDGLGQGLYNSPLHF
TRBV5-1	TRBJ1-2	-	CASSFKDSYGYTF
TRBV18	TRBJ2-1	TRBD2	CASSPGLASAEQFF
TRBV19	TRBJ2-1	TRBD2	CASSVAGGREQFF
TRBV6-6	TRBJ2-1	TRBD1	CASSYSGTAYNEQFF
TRBV28	TRBJ2-7	-	CASSPRTFPREQYF
TRBV19	TRBJ1-5	-	CASSIELDQPQHF
TRBV7-9	-	TRBD1	CASSRRDRSSEQYF
TRBV9	TRBJ2-3	TRBD2	CASSVYGLAGDTQYF
TRBV4-2	TRBJ2-3	-	CASSQVWSTTDTQYF
TRBV27	TRBJ1-2	TRBD1	CASSARDRTNYGYTF
TRBV5-6	TRBJ2-7	TRBD1	CASSGGQSYEQYF
TRBV6-5	TRBJ2-7	-	CASSDRLVVYEQYF
TRBV7-2	TRBJ2-3	TRBD2	CASSQGLAADTQYF
TRBV5-6	TRBJ1-2	TRBD1	CASSYDRDGGYTF